This section outlines one TCR beta chain sequence together with its context. Its antigen remains unidentified. Recently defined diagnostic criteria for definite or probable disease were fulfilled by Susac syndrome patients. The sample originates from a study of CD8 T cells in Susac syndrome. CDR1 is SNHLY, CDR2 FYNNEI, per germline. This CDR3 comprises 10 residues. The V gene lost 7 bases and the J gene lost 8 bases, with 8 bases spanning the gap. Random hexamers were used to reverse transcribe the RNA input (about 0.5 to 1 ug). TCRdb processed the immunoSEQ multiplex PCR reads anew with MiXCR; each CDR3 protein has one entry. The data hold 100,000 to 110,000 distinct CDR3 sequences, with approximately 95% observed a single time. The study, taken as a whole, reports: Total CD8+ repertoires held some 16 Susac-specific public clones, while CD8+ TEMRA repertoires held several.

This TCR was sampled from a human donor with Susac syndrome. Specimen: CD8+ T cells from PBMCs. This sequence joins TRBV2 and TRBJ1-1, with D possibly being TRBD1 (5 bases). The CDR3 DNA follows: TGTGCCAGCACGAACAGGGAAGCTTTCTTT. Encoded protein: CASTNREAFF.